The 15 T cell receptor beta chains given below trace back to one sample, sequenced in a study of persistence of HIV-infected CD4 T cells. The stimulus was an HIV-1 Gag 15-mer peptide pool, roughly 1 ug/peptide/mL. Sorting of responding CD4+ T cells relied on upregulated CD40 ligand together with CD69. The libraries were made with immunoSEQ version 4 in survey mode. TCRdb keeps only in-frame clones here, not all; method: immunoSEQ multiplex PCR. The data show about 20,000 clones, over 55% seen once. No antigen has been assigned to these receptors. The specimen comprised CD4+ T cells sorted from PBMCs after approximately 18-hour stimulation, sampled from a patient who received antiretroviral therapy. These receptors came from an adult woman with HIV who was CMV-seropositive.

Here the CDR3 DNA reads TGTGCCAGTAAGGGTAATCAGCCCCAGCATTTT. This encodes CASKGNQPQHF. The rearrangement links TRBV19 to TRBJ1-5; D not resolved. V lost 7 bases, J lost 4 bases, and 5 bases lay in between. Germline-derived CDR1 and CDR2 are LNHDA and SQIVND (reference sequence). The CDR3 has 11 residues.

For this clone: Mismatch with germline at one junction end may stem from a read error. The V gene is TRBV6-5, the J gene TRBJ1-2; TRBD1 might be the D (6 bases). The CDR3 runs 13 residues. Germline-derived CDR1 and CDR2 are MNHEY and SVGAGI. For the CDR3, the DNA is TGTGCCAGCAGTTACTCATACAGGGATGGGGACGTCTTC. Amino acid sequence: CASSYSYRDGDVF.

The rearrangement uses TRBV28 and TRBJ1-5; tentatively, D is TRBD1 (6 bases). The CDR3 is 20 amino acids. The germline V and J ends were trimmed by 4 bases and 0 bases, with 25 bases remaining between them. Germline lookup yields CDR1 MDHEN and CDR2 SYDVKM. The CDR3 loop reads CASSSSPGLGAIHSNQPQHF. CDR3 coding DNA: TGTGCCAGCAGTTCATCGCCGGGACTGGGGGCTATCCATAGCAATCAGCCCCAGCATTTT.

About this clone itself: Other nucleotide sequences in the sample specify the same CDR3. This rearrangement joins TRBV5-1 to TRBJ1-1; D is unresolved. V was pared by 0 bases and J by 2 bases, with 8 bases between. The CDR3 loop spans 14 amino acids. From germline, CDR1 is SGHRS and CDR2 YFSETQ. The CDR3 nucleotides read TGCGCCAGCAGCTTGGGCCAAGTAAACACTGAAGCTTTCTTT. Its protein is CASSLGQVNTEAFF.

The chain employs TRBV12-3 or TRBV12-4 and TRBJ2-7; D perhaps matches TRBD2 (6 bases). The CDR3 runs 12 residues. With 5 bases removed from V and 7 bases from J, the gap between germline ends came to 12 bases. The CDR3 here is CASSLPGGEQYV. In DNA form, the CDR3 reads TGTGCCAGCAGTCTACCAGGAGGGGAGCAGTACGTC.

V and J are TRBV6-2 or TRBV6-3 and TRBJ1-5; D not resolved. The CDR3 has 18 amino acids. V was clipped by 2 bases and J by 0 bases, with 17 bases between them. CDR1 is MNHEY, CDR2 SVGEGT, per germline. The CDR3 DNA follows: TGTGCCAGCAGTTACCATCACCCCCCGACCGATAGCAATCAGCCCCAGCATTTT. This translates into CASSYHHPPTDSNQPQHF.

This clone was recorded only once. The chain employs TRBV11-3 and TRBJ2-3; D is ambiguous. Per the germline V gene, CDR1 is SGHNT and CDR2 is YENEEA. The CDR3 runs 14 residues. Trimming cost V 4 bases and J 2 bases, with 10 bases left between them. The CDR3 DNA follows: TGTGCCAGCAGCTCGGGTGCTGTCACAGATACGCAGTATTTT. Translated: CASSSGAVTDTQYF. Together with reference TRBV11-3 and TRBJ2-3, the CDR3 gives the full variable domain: EAGVVQSPRYKIIEKKQPVAFWCNPISGHNTLYWYLQNLGQGPELLIRYENEEAVDDSQLPKDRFSAERLKGVDSTLKIQPAELGDSAVYLCASSSGAVTDTQYFGPGTRLTVL.

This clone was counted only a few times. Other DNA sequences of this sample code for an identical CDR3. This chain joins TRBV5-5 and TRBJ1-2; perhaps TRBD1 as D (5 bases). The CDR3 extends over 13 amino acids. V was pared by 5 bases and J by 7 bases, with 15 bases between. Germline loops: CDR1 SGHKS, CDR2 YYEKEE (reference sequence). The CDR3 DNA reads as TGTGCCAGCAGTCTTGGTGGGGGGTTTGGCTACACCTTC. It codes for CASSLGGGFGYTF.

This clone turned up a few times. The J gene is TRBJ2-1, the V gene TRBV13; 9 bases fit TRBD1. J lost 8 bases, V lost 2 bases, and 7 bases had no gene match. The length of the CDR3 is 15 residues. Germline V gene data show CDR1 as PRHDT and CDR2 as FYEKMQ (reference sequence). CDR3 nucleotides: TGTGCCAGCAGCTTACAGCCGGGACAGGGCTATGAGCAGTTCTTC. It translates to CASSLQPGQGYEQFF.

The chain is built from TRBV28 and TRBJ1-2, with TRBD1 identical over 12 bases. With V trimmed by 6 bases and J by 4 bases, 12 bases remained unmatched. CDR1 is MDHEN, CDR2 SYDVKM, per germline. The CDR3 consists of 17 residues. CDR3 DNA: TGTGCCAGCAGCCAGGTCCGGGACAGGGGGCGGGGCTATGGCTACACCTTC. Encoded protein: CASSQVRDRGRGYGYTF.

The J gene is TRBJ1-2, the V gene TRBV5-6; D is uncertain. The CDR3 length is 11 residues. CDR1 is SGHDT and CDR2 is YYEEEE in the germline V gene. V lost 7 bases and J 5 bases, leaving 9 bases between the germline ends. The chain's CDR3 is CASGDAYGYTF. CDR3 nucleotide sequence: TGTGCCAGCGGTGACGCATATGGCTACACCTTC. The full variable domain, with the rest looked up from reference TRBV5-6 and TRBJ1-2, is DAGVTQSPTHLIKTRGQQVTLRCSPKSGHDTVSWYQQALGQGPQFIFQYYEEEERQRGNFPDRFSGHQFPNYSSELNVNALLLGDSALYLCASGDAYGYTFGSGTRLTVV.

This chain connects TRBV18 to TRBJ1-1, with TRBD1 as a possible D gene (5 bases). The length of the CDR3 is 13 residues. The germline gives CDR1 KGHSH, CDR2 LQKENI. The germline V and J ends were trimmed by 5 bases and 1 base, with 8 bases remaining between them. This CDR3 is CASSIDRNTEAFF. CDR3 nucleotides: TGTGCCAGCTCAATTGACAGGAACACTGAAGCTTTCTTT.

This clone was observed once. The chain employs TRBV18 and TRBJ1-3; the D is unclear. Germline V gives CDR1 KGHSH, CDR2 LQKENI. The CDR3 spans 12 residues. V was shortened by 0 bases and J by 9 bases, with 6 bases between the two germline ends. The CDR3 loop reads CASSPPTGTIYF. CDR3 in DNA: TGTGCCAGCTCACCACCGACGGGCACCATATATTTT.

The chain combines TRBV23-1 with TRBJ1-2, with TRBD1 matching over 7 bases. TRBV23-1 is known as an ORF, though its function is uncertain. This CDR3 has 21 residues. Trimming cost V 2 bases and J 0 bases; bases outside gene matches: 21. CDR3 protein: CASSQAILGPGTAKTNYGYTF. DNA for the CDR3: TGCGCCAGCAGTCAAGCCATCCTTGGTCCGGGGACAGCAAAAACTAACTATGGCTACACCTTC.

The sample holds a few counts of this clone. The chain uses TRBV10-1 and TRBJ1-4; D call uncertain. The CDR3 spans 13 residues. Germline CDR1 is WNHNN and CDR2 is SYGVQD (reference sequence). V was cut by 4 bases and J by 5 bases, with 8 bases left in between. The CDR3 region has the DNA TGCGCCAGCAGTGCCAGGCCAAATGAAAAACTGTTTTTT. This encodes CASSARPNEKLFF.